A single sample gave rise to the 13 T cell receptor beta chains below, sequenced in a study of human T cells and chemical hapten exposure. Indicated time point: patch test 2, 6 weeks after DPC sensitization. Treatment defined: therapeutic diphenylcyclopropenone sensitization with weekly scalp DPC. Extraction of total RNA was performed on unfractionated whole blood. From the RACE reads, TCRdb called clonotypes with MiXCR, one entry per CDR3 protein. Of 35,000 to 55,000 distinct CDR3 sequences listed, approximately 9.5% were seen once; the top ten hold 14%. The specimen comprised whole blood, sampled in connection with sensitization to the hapten diphenylcyclopropenone (DPC). Receptor source: a woman in her twenties or thirties with alopecia areata. Some clones in this sample may be carry-over from other donors' samples.

This clonotype was seen a handful of times. The chain combines TRBV7-2 with TRBJ2-7; D uncertain. V was shortened by 0 bases and J by 0 bases, with 6 bases between the two germline ends. The germline gives CDR1 SGHTA, CDR2 FQGNSA. The CDR3 is made up of 14 amino acids. The CDR3: CASSLAEDSYEQYF. As DNA, the CDR3 is TGTGCCAGCAGCTTAGCCGAGGACTCCTACGAGCAGTACTTC.

This clonotype was seen more than once but under ten times. V and J are TRBV7-2 and TRBJ2-7, with D perhaps matching TRBD2 (6 bases). The CDR3 has 14 residues. The V gene's germline CDR1 is SGHTA and CDR2 FQGNSA. Trimming left V 1 base short and J 2 bases short, with 9 bases between. The CDR3 sequence is CASSLEAGPYEQYF. CDR3 nucleotides: TGTGCCAGCAGCTTAGAGGCGGGACCCTACGAGCAGTACTTC.

This clonotype was counted a few times. The rearrangement joins TRBV6-2 or TRBV6-3 to TRBJ2-3; TRBD2 is a possible D gene (6 bases). Germline CDR1 and CDR2: MNHEY and SVGEGT. Between the trimmed V and J ends, which lost 0 bases and 6 bases, there was a span of 13 bases. The CDR3 runs 15 residues. CDR3 sequence: CASSYSSTSLDTQYF. CDR3 nucleotide sequence: TGTGCCAGCAGTTACTCGTCGACTAGTTTGGATACGCAGTATTTT.

Many counts were recorded for this clonotype. V usage is TRBV7-2 and J usage is TRBJ1-2; 9 nucleotides line up with TRBD1. CDR1 and CDR2 from the germline V gene are SGHTA and FQGNSA. The length of the CDR3 is 15 residues. V shed 5 bases and J 7 bases; nucleotides not matched to a gene: 11. CDR3 coding DNA: TGTGCCAGCAGCCGAATTACAGGGGGCGCGGGTGGCTACACCTTC. As protein: CASSRITGGAGGYTF.

This clonotype showed up many times. The chain has TRBV7-9 and TRBJ2-7; D not certain. V was trimmed by 5 bases and J by 1 base, leaving 9 bases between them. Per the germline V gene, CDR1 is SEHNR and CDR2 is FQNEAQ (reference sequence). The CDR3 totals 13 residues. For the CDR3, the DNA is TGTGCCAGCAGCGGACGGCATTCCTACGAGCAGTACTTC. It encodes CASSGRHSYEQYF. Looking up the rest from reference TRBV7-9 and TRBJ2-7 gives the full variable domain: DTGVSQNPRHKITKRGQNVTFRCDPISEHNRLYWYRQTLGQGPEFLTYFQNEAQLEKSRLLSDRFSAERPKGSFSTLEIQRTEQGDSAMYLCASSGRHSYEQYFGPGTRLTVT.

This rearrangement joins TRBV7-2 to TRBJ2-1, with TRBD2 identical over 9 bases. Germline CDR1 SGHTA, CDR2 FQGNSA. The CDR3 is made up of 15 amino acids. Germline trimming cut 6 bases from V and 8 bases from J; bases unmatched to any gene: 11. The CDR3 reads CASSFSPTSGYEQFF. The CDR3, as DNA: TGTGCCAGCAGTTTCAGTCCGACTAGCGGCTATGAGCAGTTCTTC.

This clonotype was seen more than once but under ten times. This rearrangement joins TRBV5-4 to TRBJ2-2; TRBD2 might be the D (6 bases). This CDR3 is 16 amino acids long. Germline V lookup: CDR1 SGHNT, CDR2 YYREEE (reference sequence). V was pared by 4 bases and J by 0 bases, with 13 bases between. CDR3 amino acids: CASSHKRTTNTGELFF. Written as DNA, the CDR3 is TGTGCCAGCAGCCATAAAAGGACTACGAACACCGGGGAGCTGTTTTTT.

The J gene is TRBJ2-7, the V gene TRBV4-3; 15 bases are a match to TRBD2. CDR3 size: 14 residues. Per the germline V gene, CDR1 is LGHNA and CDR2 is YSLEER. J was trimmed by 7 bases and V by 5 bases; bases with no gene match: 3. The CDR3 DNA follows: TGCGCCAGCAGCATAGGACTAGCGGGAGGGGAGCAGTACTTC. Amino acid sequence: CASSIGLAGGEQYF.

This clonotype was seen a few times. This sequence joins TRBV7-9 and TRBJ1-5, with D possibly being TRBD1 (5 bases). The CDR3 extends over 15 amino acids. Germline CDR1 SEHNR, CDR2 FQNEAQ (reference sequence). Trimming took off 7 bases at V and 0 bases at J, with 13 bases between the two ends. The CDR3 loop reads CASTPGGDSNQPQHF. The CDR3 DNA sequence: TGTGCCAGCACCCCCGGGGGGGATAGCAATCAGCCCCAGCATTTT.

The V and J genes are TRBV29-1 and TRBJ2-1; 14 bases agree with TRBD2. The CDR3 covers 14 residues. Germline CDR1 is SQVTM and CDR2 is ANQGSEA. Losses at the gene ends were 6 bases for V and 12 bases for J; bases not matched to a gene: 10. CDR3 DNA sequence: TGCAGCGTCCCGGGACTAGCGGGGGAAGGCGGGCAGTTCTTC. Translating it yields CSVPGLAGEGGQFF.

V gene TRBV5-6 combines with J gene TRBJ2-5, with a tentative D call TRBD2 (6 bases). Germline CDR1 is SGHDT and CDR2 is YYEEEE. The germline V and J ends were trimmed by 4 bases and 7 bases, with 17 bases remaining between them. CDR3 length: 14 amino acids. The CDR3 coding sequence is TGTGCCAGCAGCCGCGGACTATTTGAAGGGACCCAGTACTTC. Amino acids: CASSRGLFEGTQYF.

This clonotype occurred a few times. V and J are TRBV7-9 and TRBJ2-1; D possibly corresponds to TRBD1 (5 bases). The CDR3 is made up of 14 amino acids. V dropped 4 bases and J dropped 1 base, with 8 bases sitting between them. Germline CDR1 SEHNR, CDR2 FQNEAQ (reference sequence). CDR3 protein: CASSSRDSYNEQFF. The CDR3 region has the DNA TGTGCCAGCAGCTCCAGGGATTCCTACAATGAGCAGTTCTTC. Full variable domain (remainder filled in from reference TRBV7-9 and TRBJ2-1): DTGVSQNPRHKITKRGQNVTFRCDPISEHNRLYWYRQTLGQGPEFLTYFQNEAQLEKSRLLSDRFSAERPKGSFSTLEIQRTEQGDSAMYLCASSSRDSYNEQFFGPGTRLTVL.

The DNA of the CDR3 is TGCGCCAGCAGCTTGGCCCCGGGGGCCATAGCAGATACGCAGTATTTT. Protein sequence: CASSLAPGAIADTQYF. V gene TRBV5-1 combines with J gene TRBJ2-3; D may correspond to TRBD1 or TRBD2 (6 bases each). Trimming took 0 bases from V and 4 from J, leaving 15 bases between them. The CDR3 is made up of 16 amino acids. Germline CDR1 and CDR2: SGHRS and YFSETQ. The full variable domain, in which reference TRBV5-1 and TRBJ2-3 provide the parts outside the CDR3, is KAGVTQTPRYLIKTRGQQVTLSCSPISGHRSVSWYQQTPGQGLQFLFEYFSETQRNKGNFPGRFSGRQFSNSRSEMNVSTLELGDSALYLCASSLAPGAIADTQYFGPGTRLTVL.